There are many counts of the clone carrying this T cell receptor beta chain. What it recognizes is unknown. The CDR3 length is 12 residues. CDR1 and CDR2 (germline): SQVTM, ANQGSEA. This sample is part of a study of T cells after yellow fever vaccination. Overall study results and limits: Weaker overall, the secondary response nonetheless peaked faster (day 5 versus 15). A minor fraction of clonotypes spanned both CD4 and CD8 compartments. Contamination of FACS-sorted repertoires by abundant clonotypes from the bulk population could occur.

A process of 5'RACE template switching, which added a universal primer site and UMIs, was used to make TCR cDNA. TCRdb processed the 5' RACE reads anew with MiXCR; each CDR3 protein has one entry. The table includes 150,000 to 200,000 distinct CDR3 sequences, approximately 11% detected once. Here the sequenced sample was CD8+ T cells sorted from PBMCs, taken 15 days after the yellow fever booster vaccination. The clonotype comes from a man aged 18 to 30 who received the YFV17D yellow fever vaccine. The rearrangement links TRBV29-1 to TRBJ2-5; no reliable D call. CDR3 in DNA: TGCACCGTCAGTGAGTCTGGTGAGACCCAGTACTTC. This sequence encodes CTVSESGETQYF. The variable domain in full, completed from reference TRBV29-1 and TRBJ2-5, reads SAVISQKPSRDICQRGTSLTIQCQVDSQVTMMFWYRQQPGQSLTLIATANQGSEATYESGFVIDKFPISRPNLTFSTLTVSNMSPEDSSIYLCTVSESGETQYFGPGTRLLVL.